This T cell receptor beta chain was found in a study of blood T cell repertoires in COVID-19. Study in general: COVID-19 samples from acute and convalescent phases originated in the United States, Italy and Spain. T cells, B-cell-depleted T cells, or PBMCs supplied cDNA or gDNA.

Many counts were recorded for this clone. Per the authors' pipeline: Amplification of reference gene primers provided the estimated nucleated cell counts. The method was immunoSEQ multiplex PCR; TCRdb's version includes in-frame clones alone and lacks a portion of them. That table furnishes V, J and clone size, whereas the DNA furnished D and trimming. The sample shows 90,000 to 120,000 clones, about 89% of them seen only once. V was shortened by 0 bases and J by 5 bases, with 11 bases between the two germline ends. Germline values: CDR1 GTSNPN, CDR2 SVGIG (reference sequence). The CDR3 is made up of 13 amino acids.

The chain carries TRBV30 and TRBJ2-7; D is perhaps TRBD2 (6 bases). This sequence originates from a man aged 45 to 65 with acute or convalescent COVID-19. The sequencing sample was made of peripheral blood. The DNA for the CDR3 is TGTGCCTGGAGTGTAACCGGGAGCGACGAGCAGTACTTC. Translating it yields CAWSVTGSDEQYF.